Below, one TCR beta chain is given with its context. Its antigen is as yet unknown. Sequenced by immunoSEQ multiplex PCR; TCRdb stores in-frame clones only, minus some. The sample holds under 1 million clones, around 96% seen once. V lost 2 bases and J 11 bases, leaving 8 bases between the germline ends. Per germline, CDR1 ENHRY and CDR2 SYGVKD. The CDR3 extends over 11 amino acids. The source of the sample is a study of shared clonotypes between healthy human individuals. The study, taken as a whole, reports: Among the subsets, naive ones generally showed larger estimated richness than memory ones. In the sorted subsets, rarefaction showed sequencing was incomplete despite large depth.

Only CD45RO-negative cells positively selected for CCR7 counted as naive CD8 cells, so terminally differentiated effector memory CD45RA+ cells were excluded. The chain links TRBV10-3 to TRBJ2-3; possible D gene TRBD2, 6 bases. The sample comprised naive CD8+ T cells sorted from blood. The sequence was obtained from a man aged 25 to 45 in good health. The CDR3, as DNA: TGTGCCATCAGTGAGGGGGGGATGCAGTATTTT. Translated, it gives CAISEGGMQYF.